The next 17 T cell receptor beta chains were all read from a single sample in a study of shared clonotypes between healthy human individuals (dated by TCRdb to 2018 to 2021). The method was the immunoSEQ multiplex PCR assay. Held by TCRdb, this immuneACCESS table contains in-frame sequences only and omits some clones. Under half of the omission traces to an unresolved V gene where checked; the cause of the rest is unknown. This sample holds roughly 1,000,000 clones; 75% to 80% were observed only once. The ten largest clonotypes hold roughly 0.57% of the sample. Material: memory CD4+ T cells from PBMCs. The label giving this sample's cell subset or site can be read as: CD45RA-negative fraction. The receptors were gathered from a man younger than 35 in good health. Some clones in this sample may be carry-over from other donors' samples.

The gene calls are TRBV6-5 and TRBJ1-4; D call uncertain. Germline assignment: CDR1 MNHEY and CDR2 SVGAGI. Between the trimmed V and J ends, which lost 6 bases and 8 bases, there was a span of 16 bases. The CDR3 extends over 14 amino acids. The CDR3 DNA is TGTGCCAGCAGCAAACCGGGTTCCAGGGAAAAACTGTTTTTT. It translates to CASSKPGSREKLFF.

This clone has only one observation. J is TRBJ1-1 and V is TRBV28, with D unclear. Trimming pared 8 bases from V and 3 bases from J, leaving 16 bases between. CDR3 length: 14 residues. The germline gives CDR1 MDHEN, CDR2 SYDVKM. CDR3 DNA: TGTGCCAGCTCCCCTGGTGGGAGACACACTGAAGCTTTCTTT. As protein: CASSPGGRHTEAFF.

The chain uses TRBV5-6 and TRBJ2-5; 7 bases map to TRBD1. After removal of 4 bases from V and 4 bases from J, the junction contained 10 bases not matched to a gene. There are 15 residues in the CDR3. Germline V gene sequence: CDR1 SGHDT, CDR2 YYEEEE. The CDR3 sequence is CASSPRTGRGETQYF. CDR3 bases: TGTGCCAGCAGCCCTCGGACAGGTCGGGGAGAGACCCAGTACTTC.

This clone was detected once. The V call is TRBV7-2, the J call TRBJ2-1, with 10 nucleotides matching TRBD2. This CDR3 comprises 15 residues. CDR1 and CDR2 from the germline V gene are SGHTA and FQGNSA. Trimming cost V 4 bases and J 9 bases; bases outside gene matches: 9. The CDR3 is CASSSRAGGGPEQFF. For the CDR3, the DNA is TGTGCCAGCAGCTCCCGAGCGGGAGGGGGTCCTGAGCAGTTCTTC. Supplemented by reference TRBV7-2 and TRBJ2-1, the full variable domain reads GAGVSQSPSNKVTEKGKDVELRCDPISGHTALYWYRQSLGQGLEFLIYFQGNSAPDKSGLPSDRFSAERTGGSVSTLTIQRTQQEDSAVYLCASSSRAGGGPEQFFGPGTRLTVL.

This clone was found a few times. Written as DNA, the CDR3 is TGTGCCAGCAGCTGGGAGTCCAATCGCTACAATGAGCAGTTCTTC. It specifies CASSWESNRYNEQFF. V gene TRBV5-4 combines with J gene TRBJ2-1, with a tentative D call TRBD2 (5 bases). V gave up 3 bases and J gave up 3 bases, with 13 bases separating them. Germline CDR1 is SGHNT and CDR2 is YYREEE (reference sequence). The CDR3 sequence is 15 residues long.

The J gene is TRBJ1-2, the V gene TRBV9; no reliable D call. The germline V gene has CDR1 SGDLS and CDR2 YYNGEE. The CDR3 totals 16 residues. Trimming removed 1 base from V and 2 bases from J, with 15 bases in between. Here the CDR3 DNA reads TGTGCCAGCAGCGTATCTAGTCGGGCAGAAAACTATGGCTACACCTTC. Protein product: CASSVSSRAENYGYTF.

The chain employs TRBV27 and TRBJ1-5; D gene ambiguous. Germline V gene lookup returns CDR1 MNHEY and CDR2 SMNVEV (reference sequence). This CDR3 has 15 amino acids. V lost 1 base, J lost 5 bases, and 12 bases lay in between. The CDR3, as DNA: TGTGCCAGCAGTTTATATGGCAGGTCCTATCAGCCCCAGCATTTT. Translating gives CASSLYGRSYQPQHF.

V and J are TRBV19 and TRBJ2-7, with 14 positions matching TRBD2. V lost 6 bases to trimming and J lost 4 bases; unmatched junction nucleotides: 8. The germline CDR1 and CDR2 sequences are LNHDA and SQIVND (reference sequence). The CDR3 consists of 16 residues. The CDR3 coding sequence is TGTGCCAGTAGGGGACTAGCGGGAGTAGGACGGTACGAGCAGTACTTC. Amino acid sequence: CASRGLAGVGRYEQYF.

This clone occurred a few times. The V and J genes are TRBV7-2 and TRBJ2-1; the D gene could be TRBD1 or TRBD2 (5 bases each). Trimming shortened V by 5 bases and J by 6 bases, and 14 bases separated the two germline ends. Per the germline V gene, CDR1 is SGHTA and CDR2 is FQGNSA. CDR3 size: 14 residues. The CDR3 protein is CASSRVGDANEQFF. In nucleotides, the CDR3 is TGTGCCAGCAGCCGAGTCGGGGACGCCAATGAGCAGTTCTTC.

A remark on this clone: A much larger clone sits a single nucleotide away, making a read error possible. The rearrangement joins TRBV27 to TRBJ2-5; possibly TRBD2 for D (5 bases). Germline assignment: CDR1 MNHEY and CDR2 SMNVEV (reference sequence). The CDR3 is 17 residues long. Deletions cut 4 bases from V and 0 bases from J, with 18 bases between. The CDR3 loop is CASSSATLGRYQETQYF. The CDR3 DNA follows: TGTGCCAGCAGTTCTGCGACACTAGGACGGTACCAAGAGACCCAGTACTTC.

The V gene is TRBV18, the J gene TRBJ2-1; TRBD2 aligns across 8 bases. The V and J ends lost 1 base and 7 bases, in that order; junction bases with no gene match: 6. CDR3 length: 15 amino acids. CDR1 is KGHSH, CDR2 LQKENI, per germline. The CDR3 spells CASSPQSGSRNEQFF. CDR3 DNA sequence: TGTGCCAGCTCACCACAGAGCGGGAGTAGGAATGAGCAGTTCTTC.

The CDR3 nucleotides read TGTGCCAGCAGCTTAGCAGTCGGGGGTACAGATACGCAGTATTTT. This gives the protein CASSLAVGGTDTQYF. This chain uses TRBV7-2 with TRBJ2-3, with a possible D match to TRBD2 (6 bases). The V end lost 0 bases, the J end lost 3 bases, and 10 bases lay between the germline ends. The CDR3 runs 15 residues. Per germline, CDR1 SGHTA and CDR2 FQGNSA.

V gene TRBV19 combines with J gene TRBJ2-1, with 8 positions matching TRBD2. V gave up 2 bases and J gave up 8 bases; unmatched junction bases: 8. CDR1 and CDR2 (germline): LNHDA, SQIVND (reference sequence). The CDR3 contains 15 residues. The CDR3 reads CASSITGRAFYEQFF. The DNA of the CDR3 is TGTGCCAGTAGTATAACCGGGAGGGCCTTTTATGAGCAGTTCTTC.

The V and J genes are TRBV21-1 and TRBJ1-5. TRBV21-1 represents a pseudogene. This CDR3 region has 17 residues. As DNA, the CDR3 is TGTGCCAGCAGCAAATGGAGGATCGGACCAGGCAATCAGCCCCAGCATTTT. It is translated as CASSKWRIGPGNQPQHF.

The chain carries TRBV9 and TRBJ2-5; 7 nucleotides agree with TRBD1. Germline values: CDR1 SGDLS, CDR2 YYNGEE. The junction had 6 bases not matched to a gene; V was cut back by 0 bases and J by 4 bases. The CDR3 sequence is 15 residues long. The CDR3 reads CASSVAVGTAETQYF. The CDR3 region has the DNA TGTGCCAGCAGCGTAGCAGTTGGGACAGCAGAGACCCAGTACTTC.

The DNA for the CDR3 is TGTGCCAGCTCACCACTCGGACAGGACTACGAGCAGTACTTC. Protein: CASSPLGQDYEQYF. This chain connects TRBV18 to TRBJ2-7; TRBD1 agrees at 7 bases. Germline V gives CDR1 KGHSH, CDR2 LQKENI. This CDR3 has 14 amino acids. V lost 1 base to trimming and J lost 3 bases; unmatched junction nucleotides: 3.

This clone was found many times. The chain uses TRBV9 and TRBJ1-1; no firm D call. Germline loops: CDR1 SGDLS, CDR2 YYNGEE. Trimming removed 4 bases from V and 6 bases from J, with 16 bases in between. This CDR3 contains 14 residues. DNA for the CDR3: TGTGCCAGCAGCCCAAGCCCCTTGAGACCTGAAGCTTTCTTT. Translating it yields CASSPSPLRPEAFF.